Sequencing of this TCR beta chain was carried out in a study of human T cells and chemical hapten exposure. General observations from the study: Compared with pre-sensitization or healthy control sets, expanded TCRs clustered more. Donors were affected by alopecia, so their immune reaction might vary from that of healthy individuals.

This clonotype was recorded many times. The antigen remains unidentified. Time point denoted: patch test 1, 2 weeks after DPC sensitization. Indicated treatment: therapeutic diphenylcyclopropenone sensitization with weekly scalp DPC. Separate cDNA molecules received unique molecular identifiers, which the library attached to them. TCRdb fed the RACE reads into MiXCR, producing one record per CDR3 protein. The table records more than 95,000 distinct CDR3 sequences, 9% to 14% of them present only once. The receptor was isolated from a woman in her 50s with alopecia areata. Some clones in this sample may be carry-over from other donors' samples. Sequencing was performed on whole blood, taken in connection with sensitization to the hapten diphenylcyclopropenone (DPC).

CDR3 sequence (DNA): TGTGCCAGCAGTTTTCGGCGGGTTAACGCCGGGGAGCTGTTTTTT. Amino acids: CASSFRRVNAGELFF. This sequence joins TRBV7-6 and TRBJ2-2, with a tentative D call TRBD2 (5 bases). The CDR3 totals 15 residues. Germline V CDR1 and CDR2: SGHVS, FNYEAQ. The V end lost 6 bases, the J end lost 6 bases, and 17 bases lay between the germline ends. Complete variable domain (other parts from reference TRBV7-6 and TRBJ2-2): GAGVSQSPRYKVTKRGQDVALRCDPISGHVSLYWYRQALGQGPEFLTYFNYEAQQDKSGLPNDRFSAERPEGSISTLTIQRTEQRDSAMYRCASSFRRVNAGELFFGEGSRLTVL.